This is a list of T cell receptor beta chains from one sample in a study of blood T cell repertoires in COVID-19. TCRdb's table, derived via immunoSEQ multiplex PCR, lists solely in-frame clones and lacks some. The table has about 200,000 clones, roughly 90% seen once. The specimen sequenced was PBMCs or T cells enriched from blood (not recorded which). The origin of the receptors is a woman under 40 who had been exposed to COVID-19. Both conserved end residues are part of each CDR3.

V gene: TRBV25-1
CDR3 protein: CASSEVLHTEAFF

V gene: TRBV3-1/TRBV3-2
CDR3 protein: CASSQVNNEQFF

V gene: TRBV11-1
CDR3 protein: CASSLDRGPGEQYF

V gene: TRBV27
CDR3 protein: CASSWDSRSYEQYF

V gene: TRBV5-4
CDR3 protein: CASTGTGPQYEQYF

V gene: TRBV10-3
CDR3 protein: CAISEVTNIGTKAYEQYF

V gene: TRBV5-1
CDR3 protein: CASSLDRDRAMNTEAFF

V gene: TRBV28
CDR3 protein: CASSFFRGADTQYF

V gene: TRBV27
CDR3 protein: CASSLTGYPYEQYF

V gene: TRBV7-2
CDR3 protein: CASSLGRQGWDQPQHF

V gene: TRBV4-2
CDR3 protein: CASSRSASGGAYEQYF

V gene: TRBV2
CDR3 protein: CASKEGGRDGYTF

V gene: TRBV19
CDR3 protein: CASSTTGGMNTEAFF

V gene: TRBV2
CDR3 protein: CASKGSTGANYEQYF

V gene: TRBV12-3/TRBV12-4
CDR3 protein: CASSFVGDGYTF

V gene: TRBV11-2
CDR3 protein: CASSLGEGSGYTF

V gene: TRBV7-2
CDR3 protein: CASSLGLAGSSGF

V gene: TRBV6-5
CDR3 protein: CASSSVQGFSEQYF

V gene: TRBV30
CDR3 protein: CAYSGVRSPLHF

V gene: TRBV11-3
CDR3 protein: CASSPHSGGNTIYF

V gene: TRBV10-2
CDR3 protein: CASSDLGGGTDTQYF

V gene: TRBV9
CDR3 protein: CASSVAGRKGMGYGYTF

V gene: TRBV5-1
CDR3 protein: CASSKGDGELGTNEKLFF

V gene: TRBV5-4
CDR3 protein: CASSPDVGGTTEAFF

V gene: TRBV30
CDR3 protein: CAWSVLTGGTEAFF

V gene: TRBV11-2
CDR3 protein: CASSFSGGRYNEQFF